This T cell receptor (beta chain) was obtained from a study of blood T cell repertoires in COVID-19 (dated by TCRdb to about 2020). Describing the broader study: Collaborator samples came from the United States, Italy and Spain and covered acute and convalescent phases of COVID-19. The repertoires were made available in a free public database intended to serve as a resource for research on the immune response to SARS-CoV-2. Where available, HLA class I and class II types were obtained from metadata supplied by the sample provider rather than from assay-based typing. The prospective study material was composed of cDNA or gDNA derived from T cells, B-cell-depleted T cells, or PBMCs. Subjects who had been exposed to COVID-19, were actively infected with it, or had recovered from it provided the deeply sampled blood TCRbeta repertoires that made up the dataset. A de-identified subject ID, COVID-19 status, age in years and sex were almost always included in the sample metadata. Samples came from the ongoing ImmuneRACE study (first 160 participants) plus 1,254 subjects from 6 global collaborators.

Whole blood was collected in K2EDTA tubes by collaborating institutions according to the institutions' own protocols. For TCRbeta analysis, collaborator samples were shipped as frozen whole blood, as isolated PBMCs, or as DNA extracted from either sample type. Results the study describes overall, beyond this receptor: How much clinical and demographic metadata was included differed by source and by participant, and the metadata was provided uncurated.

V and J lose 3 bases and 0 bases, and a span of 4 bases separates them. The germline V gene (reference sequence) provides CDR1 GTSNPN and CDR2 SVGIG. The cysteine opens and the phenylalanine closes a CDR3 of 12 amino acids. Only CDR3 DNA remains: 36 bases, in frame from the first base. Comments on this clone: Its antigen is not yet known. No base quality information exists; no much larger clone differs at one position.

The immunoSEQ Assay, a bias-controlled multiplex PCR, was used to amplify TCRbeta CDR3 regions from genomic DNA. The authors' pipeline ran thus. Nucleated cell counts per sample were estimated from amplification of reference gene primers within the assay. To quantify the absolute abundance of each unique TCRbeta CDR3 rearrangement, sequence reads were collapsed and filtered. Productive Simpson clonality was computed per sample as the square root of Simpson's diversity index over productive rearrangements. TCRdb obtained this table from immuneACCESS and retained in-frame rearrangements with V and J assigned. These tables miss some clones; where compared with another copy, unresolved V genes account for less than half of the shortfall, and the remainder is unexplained. V and J calls and clone size come straight from that table; D and trimming were deduced from the DNA. This sample lists about 110,000 clones; 76% were detected once. Clones ranked in the top ten supply around 4% of the sample.

The specimen was peripheral blood. The sequence links TRBV30 to TRBJ2-3; no confident D gene assignment can be made. The clonotype originates from a woman over 75 with acute or convalescent COVID-19. CDR3 loop: CAWSSSTDTQYF. The nucleotide sequence reads as follows: TGTGCCTGGAGCTCTAGCACAGATACGCAGTATTTT.